The 27 T cell receptor beta chains given below trace back to one sample, sequenced in a study of T cells after yellow fever vaccination. Using its own MiXCR run on the 5' RACE reads, TCRdb lists one record per CDR3 protein. Of under 500,000 distinct CDR3 sequences listed, around a sixth are singletons. This material consisted of PBMCs, taken before the yellow fever booster vaccination. Source of these receptors: a man aged 18 to 29 who received the YFV17D yellow fever vaccine.

The rearrangement links TRBV6-2 or TRBV6-3 to TRBJ1-1; D is unresolved. Germline V lookup: CDR1 MNHEY, CDR2 SVGEGT. The CDR3 contains 15 residues. Trimming took 0 bases from V and 3 from J, leaving 11 bases between them. This chain's CDR3 is CASSYSPTVDTEAFF. The CDR3 bases are TGTGCCAGCAGTTACTCGCCTACGGTGGACACTGAAGCTTTCTTT.

This rearrangement joins TRBV7-2 to TRBJ2-7; no clear D. CDR3 length: 15 amino acids. With 2 bases removed from V and 1 base from J, the gap between germline ends came to 12 bases. The germline gives CDR1 SGHTA, CDR2 FQGNSA. Here the CDR3 DNA reads TGTGCCAGCAGCTTATACGCGACGCGATCCTACGAGCAGTACTTC. This gives the protein CASSLYATRSYEQYF.

This clonotype was observed a handful of times. The chain couples TRBV3-1 to TRBJ2-1; a weak D match, TRBD1 (7 bases). This CDR3 is built from 17 residues. From germline, CDR1 is LGHDT and CDR2 YNNKEL (reference sequence). Trimming shortened V by 0 bases and J by 3 bases, and 15 bases separated the two germline ends. CDR3 bases: TGTGCCAGCAGCCAAGATCGCCAGGGGGGCCTCTACAATGAGCAGTTCTTC. Protein product: CASSQDRQGGLYNEQFF.

The chain has TRBV12-3 or TRBV12-4 and TRBJ2-7; 7 bases line up with TRBD1. V gave up 2 bases and J gave up 3 bases; unmatched junction bases: 10. CDR3 length: 16 residues. CDR3 protein: CASSLSFRDRNYEQYF. Here the CDR3 DNA reads TGTGCCAGCAGTTTAAGTTTTAGGGACAGAAACTACGAGCAGTACTTC.

This clonotype has more than one count but fewer than ten. The V and J genes are TRBV6-5 and TRBJ1-1; 9 nucleotides agree with TRBD1. Trimming removed 2 bases from V and 0 bases from J; junction bases left unmatched: 1. The CDR3 is made up of 15 amino acids. The germline V gene has CDR1 MNHEY and CDR2 SVGAGI. As DNA, the CDR3 is TGTGCCAGCAGTTACGACAGGGGGATGAACACTGAAGCTTTCTTT. Its protein product is CASSYDRGMNTEAFF.

The V call is TRBV4-3, the J call TRBJ2-2, with TRBD1 matching over 7 bases. The CDR3 covers 14 residues. V gave up 8 bases and J gave up 1 base; unmatched junction bases: 4. The germline gives CDR1 LGHNA, CDR2 YSLEER. CDR3 sequence: CASQGVGNTGELFF. In DNA, the CDR3 is TGCGCCAGCCAGGGGGTGGGGAACACCGGGGAGCTGTTTTTT.

This clonotype occurred a few times. The V call is TRBV4-2, the J call TRBJ2-7, with a tentative D call TRBD2 (5 bases). The V gene lost 1 base and the J gene lost 9 bases, with 19 bases spanning the gap. Germline CDR1 is LGHNA and CDR2 is YNFKEQ. The length of the CDR3 is 15 residues. CDR3 amino acids: CASSQAPGISTGQYF. The CDR3 nucleotides read TGTGCCAGCAGCCAAGCTCCGGGAATTTCTACGGGGCAGTACTTC.

In this sample, this clonotype turned up a few times. The rearrangement joins TRBV9 to TRBJ2-3, with no clear D. The CDR3 consists of 16 residues. Germline CDR1 and CDR2: SGDLS and YYNGEE. V was shortened by 0 bases and J by 1 base, with 12 bases between the two germline ends. In DNA form, the CDR3 reads TGTGCCAGCAGCGTAGGCCAAAGTAGGGGCACAGATACGCAGTATTTT. Its protein is CASSVGQSRGTDTQYF.

This chain connects TRBV13 to TRBJ2-5, with D possibly being TRBD1 (5 bases). Germline lookup yields CDR1 PRHDT and CDR2 FYEKMQ (reference sequence). V lost 5 bases and J 4 bases, leaving 11 bases between the germline ends. The CDR3 is made up of 13 amino acids. The CDR3 region has the DNA TGTGCCAGCAGCCCGACAGTCGTAGAGACCCAGTACTTC. This codes for CASSPTVVETQYF.

The V gene is TRBV21-1, the J gene TRBJ1-5; TRBD1, the table's D call, was not compared with the DNA. TRBV21-1 is designated a pseudogene. The CDR3 is 15 residues long. The CDR3 region is CASSKYNAGGMPQHF. The CDR3 DNA follows: TGTGCCAGCAGCAAATATAACGCAGGGGGCATGCCCCAGCATTTT.

This rearrangement joins TRBV20-1 to TRBJ1-4, with a tentative D call TRBD1 (6 bases). Germline CDR1 is DFQATT and CDR2 is SNEGSKA (reference sequence). The length of the CDR3 is 13 residues. Between the trimmed V and J ends, which lost 5 bases and 5 bases, there was a span of 12 bases. The CDR3 is CSAAGGANEKLFF. In DNA form, the CDR3 reads TGCAGTGCTGCCGGGGGGGCCAATGAAAAACTGTTTTTT.

The table lists this clonotype with a few counts. CDR3 in amino acids: CASSLREDRVGEQYF. The CDR3 DNA reads TGCGCCAGCAGCCTCCGGGAGGACAGGGTGGGCGAGCAGTACTTC. The chain combines TRBV5-1 with TRBJ2-7; a possible D gene is TRBD1 (8 bases). The CDR3 consists of 15 residues. CDR1 is SGHRS, CDR2 YFSETQ, per germline. The ends were cut back, 4 bases at V and 6 bases at J, with 20 bases in the middle.

This chain uses TRBV10-3 with TRBJ2-3; D may be TRBD2 (7 bases). This CDR3 contains 16 residues. Germline V gene lookup returns CDR1 ENHRY and CDR2 SYGVKD. Trimming took 4 bases from V and 0 from J, leaving 14 bases between them. CDR3 sequence reads: CAISGGRGGSTDTQYF. CDR3 sequence (DNA): TGTGCCATCAGTGGGGGGCGCGGGGGTAGCACAGATACGCAGTATTTT.

This clonotype has only a few counts. The chain couples TRBV20-1 to TRBJ2-3; D call uncertain. Germline lookup yields CDR1 DFQATT and CDR2 SNEGSKA (reference sequence). The V end was cut by 6 bases, the J end by 6 bases, with 19 bases between. This CDR3 is built from 14 residues. This CDR3 is CSAAGRVQGDTQYF. CDR3 DNA sequence: TGCAGTGCCGCCGGACGGGTCCAAGGGGATACGCAGTATTTT.

This clonotype was seen at least ten times. The genes are TRBV7-8 and TRBJ1-1; a possible D gene is TRBD1 (5 bases). With 5 bases removed from V and 1 base from J, the gap between germline ends came to 20 bases. The CDR3 covers 17 residues. Per germline, CDR1 SGHVS and CDR2 FQNEAQ. CDR3 in DNA: TGTGCCAGCAGCCTAGGTCGAAGGACAAGAGAGAACACTGAAGCTTTCTTT. This gives the protein CASSLGRRTRENTEAFF.

The chain carries TRBV4-3 and TRBJ1-2; a possible D gene is TRBD1 (5 bases). This CDR3 has 14 amino acids. Germline V gene lookup returns CDR1 LGHNA and CDR2 YSLEER. Trimming stripped 1 base from V and 4 bases from J, with 10 bases between. CDR3 loop: CASSQVKQVYGYTF. CDR3 in DNA: TGCGCCAGCAGCCAAGTAAAACAGGTCTATGGCTACACCTTC.

This clonotype came up a few times. This sequence joins TRBV3-1 and TRBJ2-3, with a weak D call TRBD2 (5 bases). Germline values: CDR1 LGHDT, CDR2 YNNKEL (reference sequence). Trimming stripped 1 base from V and 2 bases from J, with 13 bases between. The CDR3 extends over 16 amino acids. The CDR3, as DNA: TGTGCCAGCAGCCAAGGCTACGGACTGTACACAGATACGCAGTATTTT. Its translation: CASSQGYGLYTDTQYF.

This clonotype was picked up a small number of times. CDR3 region: CASSQVDRVTEAFF. CDR3 DNA sequence: TGCGCCAGCAGCCAAGTTGACAGGGTGACTGAAGCTTTCTTT. The genes are TRBV4-3 and TRBJ1-1, with 7 bases that match TRBD1. Germline CDR1 and CDR2: LGHNA and YSLEER. Trimming removed 1 base from V and 5 bases from J; junction bases left unmatched: 4. The CDR3 runs 14 residues.

The table lists this clonotype with a few counts. The chain uses TRBV5-4 and TRBJ2-2, with D perhaps being TRBD1 or TRBD2 (5 bases each). Germline assignment: CDR1 SGHNT and CDR2 YYREEE (reference sequence). This CDR3 contains 16 residues. Trimming stripped 0 bases from V and 5 bases from J, with 14 bases between. The CDR3 reads CASSLGMGPGTGELFF. CDR3 in DNA: TGTGCCAGCAGCTTGGGAATGGGGCCGGGGACCGGGGAGCTGTTTTTT.

V gene TRBV6-2 or TRBV6-3 combines with J gene TRBJ2-7, with TRBD1 matching over 9 bases. Germline V gives CDR1 MNHEY, CDR2 SVGEGT. CDR3 length equals 15 residues. Losses at the gene ends were 4 bases for V and 0 bases for J; bases not matched to a gene: 4. The CDR3, as DNA: TGTGCCAGCAGTTGGGGACAGGGCAGCTCCTACGAGCAGTACGTC. It translates to CASSWGQGSSYEQYV.

This clonotype was found a few times. The rearrangement joins TRBV6-5 to TRBJ2-7; D is tentatively TRBD1 or TRBD2 (5 bases each). Trimming removed 6 bases at V and 6 bases at J, with 15 bases between. The CDR3 is made up of 13 amino acids. Germline values: CDR1 MNHEY, CDR2 SVGAGI. The CDR3 bases are TGTGCCAGCAGAGGCACAGGCGGGTCCGAGCAGTACTTC. Translated: CASRGTGGSEQYF.

This clonotype showed up just a few times. The chain combines TRBV5-6 with TRBJ2-1, with 7 bases matching TRBD2. Trimming at V came to 4 bases and at J to 9 bases, leaving 4 bases not matched to a gene. This CDR3 has 12 residues. Germline V lookup: CDR1 SGHDT, CDR2 YYEEEE. The CDR3 sequence: CASSPGLPEQFF. The DNA for the CDR3 is TGTGCCAGCAGCCCGGGACTACCTGAGCAGTTCTTC. The full variable domain, with the rest looked up from reference TRBV5-6 and TRBJ2-1, is DAGVTQSPTHLIKTRGQQVTLRCSPKSGHDTVSWYQQALGQGPQFIFQYYEEEERQRGNFPDRFSGHQFPNYSSELNVNALLLGDSALYLCASSPGLPEQFFGPGTRLTVL.

This clonotype turned up a few times. V gene TRBV15 combines with J gene TRBJ1-4, with D maybe TRBD1 (5 bases). Trimming removed 4 bases from V and 7 bases from J, with 16 bases in between. Germline values: CDR1 LNHNV, CDR2 YYDKDF (reference sequence). The CDR3 has 15 amino acids. The CDR3 DNA reads as TGTGCCACCAGCATTGGGCCCGGGAGGGGTGAAAAACTGTTTTTT. This sequence encodes CATSIGPGRGEKLFF.

This clonotype showed up many times. The rearrangement uses TRBV24-1 and TRBJ2-5, with 8 positions matching TRBD1. This CDR3 is 13 amino acids long. From germline, CDR1 is KGHDR and CDR2 SFDVKD. V lost 4 bases, J lost 5 bases, and 2 bases stayed unmatched. CDR3 sequence reads: CATSENRGETQYF. The CDR3 DNA reads TGTGCCACCAGTGAGAACAGGGGGGAGACCCAGTACTTC.

This clonotype was recorded at least ten times. V gene TRBV12-3 or TRBV12-4 combines with J gene TRBJ2-5; D is perhaps TRBD2 (5 bases). V dropped 6 bases and J dropped 3 bases, with 11 bases sitting between them. The CDR3 extends over 13 amino acids. The CDR3 spells CASSPTRKETQYF. The CDR3, as DNA: TGTGCCAGCAGCCCCACTAGAAAAGAGACCCAGTACTTC.

CDR3 coding DNA: TGTGCCAGCAGCCACTCTACAGTTTTAGGGCATCTTTACAATGAGCAGTTCTTC. Its protein is CASSHSTVLGHLYNEQFF. The chain joins TRBV11-2 to TRBJ2-1; no clear D gene. Per germline, CDR1 SGHAT and CDR2 FQNNGV. Trimming removed 5 bases at V and 4 bases at J, with 24 bases between. The CDR3 loop spans 18 amino acids.

This clonotype was observed a handful of times. The rearrangement uses TRBV24-1 and TRBJ1-4, with a possible D match to TRBD1 (5 bases). CDR3 length equals 15 residues. V gave up 2 bases and J gave up 6 bases, with 12 bases separating them. Germline values: CDR1 KGHDR, CDR2 SFDVKD. CDR3 nucleotide sequence: TGTGCCACCAGTGATTCCAGGGTGGGGGATGAAAAACTGTTTTTT. Amino acids: CATSDSRVGDEKLFF.